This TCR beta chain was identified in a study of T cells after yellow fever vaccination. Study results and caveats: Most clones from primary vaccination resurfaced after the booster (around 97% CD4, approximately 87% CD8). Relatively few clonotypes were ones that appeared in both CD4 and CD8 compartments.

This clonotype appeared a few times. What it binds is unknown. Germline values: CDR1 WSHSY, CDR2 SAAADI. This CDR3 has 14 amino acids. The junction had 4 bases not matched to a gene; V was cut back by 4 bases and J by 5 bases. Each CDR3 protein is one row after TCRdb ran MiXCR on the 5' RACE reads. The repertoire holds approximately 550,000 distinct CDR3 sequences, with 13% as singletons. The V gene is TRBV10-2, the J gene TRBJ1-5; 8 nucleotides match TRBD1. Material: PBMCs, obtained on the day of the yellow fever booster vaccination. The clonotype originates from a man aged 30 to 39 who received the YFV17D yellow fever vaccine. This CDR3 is CASSGTGRYQPQHF. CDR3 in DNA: TGCGCCAGCAGTGGGACAGGGCGGTATCAGCCCCAGCATTTT.